Included here is one TCR beta chain sequence, with context. This clone's antigen is unknown. The input lacks base qualities; no much larger clone sits a single base away. From the cysteine through the phenylalanine, the CDR3 covers 12 amino acids. CDR3 DNA only is kept here, 36 bases in frame from base 1. The junction shows trimming of 1 base on V and 2 bases on J, plus 5 bases between the germline ends. The germline V gene encodes CDR1 GTSNPN and CDR2 SVGIG (reference sequence). The library was built by means of the immunoSEQ multiplex PCR assay. On the study's bioinformatics: A statistical classification framework was built for diagnosing cytomegalovirus status from the catalog of TCR beta chain sequences. Imported from immuneACCESS, the table was reduced by TCRdb to in-frame sequences with V and J called. These copies leave out some clones; in studies compared against another copy, an unresolved V gene accounts for under half, and the cause of the remainder is not known. The V and J calls and the clone size are those of that table, but D and trimming were determined from the DNA. This sample gives about 150,000 clones in total; 85% to 90% of them show up just once. The ten largest clones capture about 2.2% of the sample.

The data derive from a study of cytomegalovirus exposure and HLA in healthy donors (dated 2017 in TCRdb). In terms of the full investigation: According to a later analysis, the 120 or so validation repertoires were produced on the same platform as the 666 repertoires of the first cohort. The study aimed to test whether cataloging public T cell receptors could reveal signatures of past pathogen exposure. A separate validation cohort of more than 100 different subjects was used in addition to the approximately 640-subject first cohort. To predict cytomegalovirus infection status, the study combined high-throughput TCR immunosequencing, statistical association of individual TCRs with disease status, and machine learning.

Donors formed part of the validation cohort, which comprised 120 subjects and was distinct from the first cohort of over 500 subjects. What the work shows at the level of the full study, not this receptor alone: While some public TCRs were present in many individuals, most TCR sequences turned up only very rarely across donors. The study listed 164 TCR beta chains as associated with cytomegalovirus. In both the original and validation cohorts, the classifier was reported to diagnose cytomegalovirus status with high specificity and sensitivity. In vitro tests confirmed that a few of the cytomegalovirus-associated TCR beta chains recognize cytomegalovirus antigens. It was suggested by the authors that the approach could potentially be generalized to other disease states and immunological phenotypes. A later analysis lacked HLA typing for the validation cohort, so it scored co-occurrence in that cohort across all 110 or so repertoires. In a later analysis, TCRs clustered in the first cohort were found to also tend to co-occur in the 130 or so validation repertoires, with 94% of cluster scores above 0.

The sequence was collected from a human donor in good health. Recombination linked TRBV30 to TRBJ2-5; no D gene is confidently identified. Sequencing was done on a sample of PBMCs. The nucleotides read TGTGCCTGGAGTGAACGGCAAGAGACCCAGTACTTC. This translates into CAWSERQETQYF.